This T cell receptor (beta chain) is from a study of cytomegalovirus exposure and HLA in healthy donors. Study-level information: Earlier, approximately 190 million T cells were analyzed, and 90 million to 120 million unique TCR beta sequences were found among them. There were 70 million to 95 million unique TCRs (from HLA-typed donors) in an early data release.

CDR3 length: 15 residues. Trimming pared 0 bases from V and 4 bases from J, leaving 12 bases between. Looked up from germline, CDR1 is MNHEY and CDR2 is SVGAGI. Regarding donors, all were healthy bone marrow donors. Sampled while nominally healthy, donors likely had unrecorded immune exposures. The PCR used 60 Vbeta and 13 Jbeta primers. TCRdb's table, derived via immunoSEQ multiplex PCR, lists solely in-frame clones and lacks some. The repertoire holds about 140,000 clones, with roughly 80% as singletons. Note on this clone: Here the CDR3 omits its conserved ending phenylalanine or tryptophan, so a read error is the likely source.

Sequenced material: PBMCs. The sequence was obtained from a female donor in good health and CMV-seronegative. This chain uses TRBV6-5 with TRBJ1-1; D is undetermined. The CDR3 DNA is TGTGCCAGCAGTTACTCGAACTGGAGGGTCACTGAAGCTTTCGTT. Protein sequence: CASSYSNWRVTEAFV.